Listed below are T cell receptor beta chains from one sample, sequenced in a study of blood T cells in healthy people across ages. TCRdb redid the calling of the 5' RACE reads with MiXCR, one entry per CDR3 protein. The repertoire includes about 970,000 distinct CDR3 sequences, 51% of them detected once, and over 20% sits in the top ten. The sequencing sample was made of blood. The receptors come from a woman aged 55-75 years in good health. The CDR3 runs from the conserved cysteine through the conserved F or W. Each record gives: D gene, V gene, clone size, J gene, CDR3 DNA, CDR3 protein. A D gene is named only where the DNA matches it firmly. Clone size is given for some rows only: seen once, a few or many times, or a class if the clone is expanded.

NA	TRBV20-1	few	TRBJ2-5	TGCAGTGCTAGAGAAAGAAAATCGTACCAAGAGACCCAGTACTTC	CSARERKSYQETQYF
NA	TRBV20-1	NA	TRBJ1-2	TGCAGTGCTATCTATCCAGGGCGCTATGGCTACACCTTC	CSAIYPGRYGYTF
NA	TRBV11-1	few	TRBJ2-5	TGTGCCAGCAGCTTCGGACAACCGTCGACCCAGTACTTC	CASSFGQPSTQYF
NA	TRBV4-2	NA	TRBJ2-7	TGTGCCAGCAGCCAAGATCTCAGAAGGCACGAGCAGTACTTC	CASSQDLRRHEQYF
TRBD1	TRBV10-3	NA	TRBJ2-2	TGTGCCATCAGGAGGGGACAGGAGAACACCGGGGAGCTGTTTTTT	CAIRRGQENTGELFF
NA	TRBV20-1	NA	TRBJ2-1	TGCAGTGCTTCGGACCGGGCCCAAGGGGGTGAGCAGTTCTTC	CSASDRAQGGEQFF
TRBD1	TRBV12-3/TRBV12-4	NA	TRBJ1-5	TGTGCCAGCACCTTGACAGGGGGCGGCAATCAGCCCCAGCATTTT	CASTLTGGGNQPQHF
NA	TRBV30	NA	TRBJ1-4	TGTGCCTGGAGTGTACTGATACCCAATGAAAAACTGTTTTTT	CAWSVLIPNEKLFF
NA	TRBV6-2/TRBV6-3	few	TRBJ1-6	TGTGCCAGCAGATTCACCGGGGGCGCAGGTTCACCCCTCCACTTT	CASRFTGGAGSPLHF
NA	TRBV2	few	TRBJ1-2	TGTGCCAGCAGTGCGGAGGTCTATGGCTACACCTTC	CASSAEVYGYTF
NA	TRBV25-1	few	TRBJ2-5	TGTGCCAGCAGTGCATCAGGGGTGGAGACCCAGTACTTC	CASSASGVETQYF
NA	TRBV6-6	NA	TRBJ1-2	TGTGCCAGCAGACCCCCGGGACGGTTTAACTATGGCTACACCTTC	CASRPPGRFNYGYTF
TRBD2	TRBV2	NA	TRBJ2-7	TGTGCCAGCAGTAGACTAGCGGGGGCCTACAATGAGCAGTACTTC	CASSRLAGAYNEQYF
TRBD2	TRBV4-3	NA	TRBJ2-1	TGCGCCAGCAGCCATACTAGCGGGAGAGGCGGCGATGAGCAGTTCTTC	CASSHTSGRGGDEQFF
NA	TRBV12-5	NA	TRBJ2-3	TGTGCTAGTGGACTGACTTCCAATACGCAGTATTTT	CASGLTSNTQYF
NA	TRBV10-3	few	TRBJ2-7	TGTGCCATCAGTGAGTATCCGGACTACGAGCAGTACTTC	CAISEYPDYEQYF
TRBD2	TRBV3-1	NA	TRBJ2-4	TGTGCCAGCAGCCAAGATGGTCAGCGGGAGCAGTACTTC	CASSQDGQREQYF
TRBD1	TRBV20-1	NA	TRBJ2-5	TGCAGTGCTAGGCGGACAGGGGTGGAGACCCAGTACTTC	CSARRTGVETQYF
TRBD2	TRBV27	few	TRBJ2-5	TGTGCCAGCACCTCACTAGCGGGAGGGACCTCGGGGACCCAGTACTTC	CASTSLAGGTSGTQYF
NA	TRBV29-1	few	TRBJ2-7	TGCAGCGTAGAGGGTAACTACGTTCACGAGCAGTACTTC	CSVEGNYVHEQYF
TRBD1	TRBV30	NA	TRBJ1-6	TGTGCCTGGAGTGGGACAGGGGGTTCACCCCTCCACTTT	CAWSGTGGSPLHF
NA	TRBV7-3	NA	TRBJ2-7	TGTGCCAGCAGCCCCGAAGAGTTCCGCGAGCAGTACTTC	CASSPEEFREQYF
NA	TRBV3-1	NA	TRBJ1-4	TGTGCCAGCAGCCAAGATGCCAGGTTTGGAGAAAAACTGTTTTTT	CASSQDARFGEKLFF
NA	TRBV15	many	TRBJ2-5	TGTGCCACCAGCAGAGATCCCGGGACCGAAGAGACCCAGTACTTC	CATSRDPGTEETQYF
TRBD1	TRBV10-3	NA	TRBJ2-1	TGTGCCATCAGTGATGATCAGGGGGCTAGCGCCTACAATGAGCAGTTCTTC	CAISDDQGASAYNEQFF
NA	TRBV20-1	NA	TRBJ1-1	TGCAGTGCTAGGGGGCCGAACACTGAAGCTTTCTTT	CSARGPNTEAFF
NA	TRBV7-2	few	TRBJ2-3	TGTGCCAGCAGCCCGGAGAGAATACGAGATACGCAGTATTTT	CASSPERIRDTQYF
NA	TRBV5-1	NA	TRBJ2-3	TGCGCCAGCAGCCCGGAGGGCCCCCCCGGGGGAACAGATACGCAGTATTTT	CASSPEGPPGGTDTQYF
TRBD1	TRBV6-2/TRBV6-3	NA	TRBJ2-5	TGTGCCATCGGGACAGTTCAAGAGACCCAGTACTTC	CAIGTVQETQYF
NA	TRBV29-1	NA	TRBJ2-7	TGCAGCGTTACGAGCGACTACGAGCAGTACTTC	CSVTSDYEQYF
NA	TRBV6-6	few	TRBJ1-2	TGTGCCAGCAGTTACTCCGGTGAAGCGGGCTATGGCTACACCTTC	CASSYSGEAGYGYTF
NA	TRBV27	few	TRBJ2-5	TGTGCCAGCAGTTTGCGGTTCGGGGTCGGGGAGACCCAGTACTTC	CASSLRFGVGETQYF
NA	TRBV12-3/TRBV12-4	NA	TRBJ2-1	TGTGCCAGCAGTTTGAGGGAGCGGGTCTATGAGCAGTTCTTC	CASSLRERVYEQFF
NA	TRBV29-1	few	TRBJ2-3	TGCAGCGTTGGGGCGATTGGCAGCGCGCAGTATTTT	CSVGAIGSAQYF
TRBD2	TRBV3-1	NA	TRBJ2-7	TGTGCCAGCAGCCAACTAGCGGGAGTGGAAAGCGAGCAGTACTTC	CASSQLAGVESEQYF
NA	TRBV10-1	NA	TRBJ2-5	TGCGCCAGCAGTGAAACAGCGTCGGGGCAAGAGACCCAGTACTTC	CASSETASGQETQYF
NA	TRBV12-5	NA	TRBJ2-5	TGTGCTAGTGCCTCTAGCCCCGGGACCCAGTACTTC	CASASSPGTQYF
TRBD1	TRBV4-1	few	TRBJ2-1	TGCGCCAGCAGCCAAGGAATAGGGGGCAACCACAATGAGCAGTTCTTC	CASSQGIGGNHNEQFF
TRBD1	TRBV20-1	NA	TRBJ2-7	TGCAGTGCTAGAGCAGGCCTTAACAGGGGTTTCTACGAGCAGTACTTC	CSARAGLNRGFYEQYF
NA	TRBV3-1	once	TRBJ2-2	TGTGCCAGCAGACTCTACGGGGCCGGGGAGCTGTTTTTT	CASRLYGAGELFF